This is a list of T cell receptor beta chains from one sample in a study of blood T cells in healthy people across ages. Via MiXCR, TCRdb re-called the 5' RACE reads, giving one row per CDR3 protein. The top ten hold more than 8.5% of the sample, which has some 760,000 distinct CDR3 sequences, 20% to 30% seen once. These sequences were also reported in another study, on T cells of mothers and their children.

Specimen: blood. The origin of the receptors is a boy younger than 18 in good health. Each CDR3 is given with its conserved first and last residue. D genes are given only for firm matches. Some rows have no size entry. The others give once, few or many, or a class for an expanded clone.

V	size	D	J	CDR3	DNA
TRBV7-9	.	.	TRBJ2-1	CASSLVAELNNEHFF	TGTGCCAGCAGCTTAGTAGCGGAACTAAACAATGAGCACTTCTTC
TRBV7-9	few	.	TRBJ1-3	CASSYGENTIYF	TGTGCCAGCAGCTATGGGGAAAACACCATATATTTT
TRBV20-1	.	TRBD2	TRBJ2-2	CSARNSGGAGELFF	TGCAGTGCTAGAAATAGCGGGGGGGCCGGGGAGCTGTTTTTT
TRBV29-1	.	.	TRBJ2-7	CSVLADSYEQYF	TGCAGCGTTTTAGCGGACTCCTACGAGCAGTACTTC
TRBV5-1	.	TRBD2	TRBJ2-1	CASSSGLAGANYNEQFF	TGCGCCAGCAGCTCGGGACTAGCGGGGGCCAACTACAATGAGCAGTTCTTC
TRBV10-1	.	.	TRBJ2-7	CASSDGGEQYF	TGCGCCAGCAGTGATGGCGGCGAGCAGTACTTC
TRBV3-1	.	.	TRBJ2-1	CASSQQATGKNEQFF	TGTGCCAGCAGCCAACAGGCGACGGGGAAAAATGAGCAGTTCTTC
TRBV10-3	.	.	TRBJ2-5	CAISESNSSTCVQETQYF	TGTGCCATCAGTGAGTCGAATTCCTCGACCTGCGTTCAAGAGACCCAGTACTTC
TRBV29-1	few	.	TRBJ2-3	CSVGFWLAGQADTQYF	TGCAGCGTTGGTTTTTGGCTAGCGGGACAGGCAGATACGCAGTATTTT
TRBV5-1	.	TRBD1	TRBJ2-7	CASSLGQGASEQYF	TGCGCCAGCAGCTTGGGACAGGGAGCGTCTGAGCAGTACTTC
TRBV7-2	.	.	TRBJ1-2	CASSLDLIAYGYTF	TGTGCCAGCAGCTTAGACCTGATTGCATATGGCTACACCTTC
TRBV9	few	TRBD2	TRBJ2-1	CASSTEGLAEYNEQFF	TGTGCCAGCAGCACGGAGGGACTAGCGGAATACAATGAGCAGTTCTTC
TRBV5-1	.	.	TRBJ2-5	CATSGGVKETQYF	TGCGCCACCTCCGGCGGCGTGAAGGAGACCCAGTACTTC
TRBV5-1	.	.	TRBJ2-7	CASSSEGSYEQYF	TGCGCCAGCAGCTCGGAAGGATCCTACGAGCAGTACTTC
TRBV29-1	.	.	TRBJ1-4	CSGRTEEKLFF	TGCAGCGGAAGAACAGAGGAAAAACTGTTTTTT
TRBV12-3/TRBV12-4	.	.	TRBJ1-5	CASSFGADNQPQHF	TGTGCCAGCAGTTTCGGGGCGGACAATCAGCCCCAGCATTTT
TRBV4-2	few	TRBD2	TRBJ2-7	CASSQAGGRYEQYF	TGTGCCAGCAGCCAAGCGGGAGGCCGCTACGAGCAGTACTTC
TRBV7-6	few	.	TRBJ2-5	CASSQEGGYQETQYF	TGTGCCAGCAGCCAAGAGGGAGGTTACCAAGAGACCCAGTACTTC
TRBV12-3/TRBV12-4	.	.	TRBJ2-7	CASSLGGGLVYEQYF	TGTGCCAGCAGCCTAGGGGGAGGACTTGTCTACGAGCAGTACTTC
TRBV27	.	.	TRBJ2-1	CASSRSVGLFNEQFF	TGTGCCAGCAGCCGATCGGTCGGCCTGTTCAATGAGCAGTTCTTC
TRBV7-2	few	TRBD2	TRBJ2-3	CASSSPGLAGDTDTRYF	TGTGCCAGCAGCTCCCCCGGACTAGCGGGAGACACAGATACGCGGTATTTT
TRBV3-1	.	.	TRBJ2-1	CASSRRGYNEQFF	TGTGCCAGCAGCCGCCGGGGTTACAATGAGCAGTTCTTC
TRBV11-2	.	.	TRBJ1-4	CASSLVGGISEKLFF	TGTGCCAGCAGCTTAGTGGGGGGGATTAGTGAAAAACTGTTTTTT
TRBV12-3/TRBV12-4	.	.	TRBJ2-3	CASRYGGDTEYF	TGTGCCAGCAGATATGGAGGAGATACGGAGTATTTT
TRBV7-2	few	.	TRBJ1-1	CASSPTLTLTAFF	TGTGCCAGCAGCCCAACGTTGACCCTTACAGCTTTCTTT
TRBV12-3/TRBV12-4	.	TRBD2	TRBJ2-5	CASGTSGGVETRYF	TGTGCCAGCGGGACTAGCGGGGGAGTAGAGACCCGGTACTTC
TRBV29-1	many	TRBD2	TRBJ2-1	CSVGGLAGDEQFF	TGCAGCGTTGGGGGACTAGCGGGGGATGAGCAGTTCTTC
TRBV3-1	few	TRBD1	TRBJ1-2	CASSQDQGVVGYTF	TGTGCCAGCAGCCAAGATCAGGGGGTGGTAGGCTACACCTTC
TRBV11-2	many	.	TRBJ2-5	CASSLDRGSETQYF	TGTGCCAGCAGCTTAGACCGGGGATCGGAGACCCAGTACTTC
TRBV20-1	few	TRBD1	TRBJ2-5	CSADGTGSWETQYF	TGCAGTGCTGACGGGACAGGGTCATGGGAGACCCAGTACTTC
TRBV4-1	.	.	TRBJ2-7	CASSQEEGARTEQYF	TGCGCCAGCAGCCAAGAGGAGGGGGCGCGGACCGAGCAGTACTTC
TRBV28	few	TRBD2	TRBJ2-7	CASSNSTSGSLYEQYF	TGTGCCAGCAGCAATTCGACTAGCGGGAGCCTTTACGAGCAGTACTTC
TRBV7-9	.	.	TRBJ2-1	CASRSRDPGLYNEQFF	TGTGCCAGCAGATCTCGGGACCCGGGGCTTTACAATGAGCAGTTCTTC
TRBV5-1	few	TRBD2	TRBJ2-3	CASSTTTSAADTQYF	TGCGCCAGCAGCACGACTACTAGCGCAGCAGATACGCAGTATTTT
TRBV7-9	few	.	TRBJ1-4	CASSETGINEKLFF	TGTGCCAGCAGCGAGACTGGTATTAATGAAAAACTGTTTTTT
TRBV27	few	TRBD1	TRBJ2-7	CASSLSGQGYYEQYF	TGTGCCAGCAGTTTATCCGGACAGGGGTACTACGAGCAGTACTTC
TRBV29-1	many	.	TRBJ2-5	CSAHTGTQYF	TGCAGCGCTCATACGGGGACCCAGTACTTC
TRBV7-9	few	.	TRBJ2-1	CASSFNGVEQFF	TGTGCCAGCAGTTTCAACGGGGTTGAGCAGTTCTTC
TRBV6-2/TRBV6-3	few	.	TRBJ2-5	CASSYARGQETQYF	TGTGCCAGCAGTTACGCCAGGGGCCAAGAGACCCAGTACTTC
TRBV27	.	.	TRBJ2-7	CASSFRTVFDEQYF	TGTGCCAGCAGTTTTAGGACAGTCTTCGACGAGCAGTACTTC
TRBV7-9	few	TRBD2	TRBJ2-7	CASSSRLAGVDEQYF	TGTGCCAGCAGCTCCAGACTAGCGGGGGTCGACGAGCAGTACTTC
TRBV28	.	.	TRBJ2-7	CASSGQGGYYEQYF	TGTGCCAGCTCCGGACAGGGAGGGTACTACGAGCAGTACTTC
TRBV12-3/TRBV12-4	.	.	TRBJ2-1	CASSPPNRQTNEQFF	TGTGCCAGCAGTCCTCCAAACCGACAGACAAATGAGCAGTTCTTC
TRBV4-1	many	TRBD2	TRBJ2-7	CASSPGLAGNEQYF	TGCGCCAGCAGCCCAGGACTAGCGGGAAACGAGCAGTACTTC
TRBV11-2	few	.	TRBJ2-1	CASSLDWRDRSAEQFF	TGTGCCAGCAGCTTAGATTGGCGGGATAGATCGGCTGAGCAGTTCTTC
TRBV29-1	.	.	TRBJ2-5	CSVETLGRQETQYF	TGCAGCGTTGAGACCCTTGGGAGACAAGAGACCCAGTACTTC
TRBV7-9	.	.	TRBJ2-5	CASSPTRDREETQYF	TGTGCCAGCAGCCCCACTCGCGACAGAGAAGAGACCCAGTACTTC
TRBV5-5	.	.	TRBJ2-1	CASSPERQAYNEQFF	TGTGCCAGCAGCCCGGAGCGGCAGGCCTACAATGAGCAGTTCTTC